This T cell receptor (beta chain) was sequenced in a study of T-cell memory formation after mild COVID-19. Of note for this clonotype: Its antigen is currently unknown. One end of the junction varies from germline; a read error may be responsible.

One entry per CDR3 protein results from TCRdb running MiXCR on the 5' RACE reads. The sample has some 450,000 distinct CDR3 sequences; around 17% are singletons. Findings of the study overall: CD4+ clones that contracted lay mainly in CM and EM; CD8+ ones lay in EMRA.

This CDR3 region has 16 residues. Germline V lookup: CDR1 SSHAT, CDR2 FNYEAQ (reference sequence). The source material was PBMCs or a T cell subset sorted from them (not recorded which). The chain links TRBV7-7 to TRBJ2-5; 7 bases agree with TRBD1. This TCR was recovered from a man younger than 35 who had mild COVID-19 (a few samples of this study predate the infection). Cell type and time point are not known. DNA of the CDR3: TGTGCTAGCAGCTGTCCCCTCAGCAGGGGGCAAGAGACCCAGTACTTC. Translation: CASSCPLSRGQETQYF. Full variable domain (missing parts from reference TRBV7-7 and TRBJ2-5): GAGVSQSPRYKVTKRGQDVTLRCDPISSHATLYWYQQALGQGPEFLTYFNYEAQPDKSGLPSDRFSAERPEGSISTLTIQRTEQRDSAMYRCASSCPLSRGQETQYFGPGTRLLVL.